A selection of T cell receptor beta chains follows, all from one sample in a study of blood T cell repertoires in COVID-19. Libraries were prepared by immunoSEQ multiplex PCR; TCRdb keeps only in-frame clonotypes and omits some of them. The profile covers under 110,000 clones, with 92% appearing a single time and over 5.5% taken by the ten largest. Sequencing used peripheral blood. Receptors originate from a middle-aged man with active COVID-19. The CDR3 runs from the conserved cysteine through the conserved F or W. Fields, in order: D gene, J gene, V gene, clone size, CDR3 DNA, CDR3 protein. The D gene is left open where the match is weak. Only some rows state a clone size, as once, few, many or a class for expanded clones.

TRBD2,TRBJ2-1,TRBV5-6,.,TGTGCCAGCAGCTTGGTAACTAGCGGGTCTCCCTACAATGAGCAGTTCTTC,CASSLVTSGSPYNEQFF
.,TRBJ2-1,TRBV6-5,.,TGTGCCAGCAGTTACTCCAACAATGAGCAGTTCTTC,CASSYSNNEQFF
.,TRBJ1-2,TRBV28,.,TGTGCCAGCAGTTCTATTACGGGAAGTTCAGATGGCTACACCTTC,CASSSITGSSDGYTF
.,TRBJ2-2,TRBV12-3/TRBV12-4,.,TGTGCCAGCAGCCGACAGGTCACCGGGGAGCTGTTTTTT,CASSRQVTGELFF
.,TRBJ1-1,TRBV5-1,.,TGCGCCAGCGCCAAAGATCGGGGGATGAGCACTGAAGCTTTCTTT,CASAKDRGMSTEAFF
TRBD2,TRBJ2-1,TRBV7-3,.,TGTGCCAGCAGCTTAACGCGGCTAGCGGGCTACAATGAGCAGTTCTTC,CASSLTRLAGYNEQFF
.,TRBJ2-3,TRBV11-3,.,TGTGCCAGCAGCTTAGACGGCGGGACCCACACAGATACGCAGTATTTT,CASSLDGGTHTDTQYF
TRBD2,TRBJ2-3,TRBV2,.,TGTGCCAGCAGTACTAGCGGGACATACACAGATACGCAGTATTTT,CASSTSGTYTDTQYF
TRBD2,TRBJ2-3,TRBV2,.,TGTGCCAGCAGTGAAGGCAGGACTAGCGGTTCTAGCACAGATACGCAGTATTTT,CASSEGRTSGSSTDTQYF
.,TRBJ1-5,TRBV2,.,TGTGCCAGCAGGGGGAGGGTTCAGCCCCAGCATTTT,CASRGRVQPQHF
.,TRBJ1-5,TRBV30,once,TGTGCCTGGAGTACAGGTTATAATCAGCCCCAGCATTTT,CAWSTGYNQPQHF
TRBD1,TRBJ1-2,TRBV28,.,TGTGCCAGCAGGCGACAGGGGGCTAACTATGGCTACACCTTC,CASRRQGANYGYTF
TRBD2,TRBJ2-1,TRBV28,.,TGTGCCAGCAGTCCCCTAGCGGGAGGGCCGGGGAATGAGCAGTTCTTC,CASSPLAGGPGNEQFF
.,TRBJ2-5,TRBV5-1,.,TGCGCCAGCAGCTTGGATACGGGGGAATATGAGACCCAGTACTTC,CASSLDTGEYETQYF
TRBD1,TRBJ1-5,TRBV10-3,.,TGTGCCATCAGTGACCGATCAGACAGGGGTGGCAATCAGCCCCAGCATTTT,CAISDRSDRGGNQPQHF
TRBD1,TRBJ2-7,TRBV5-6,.,TGTGCCAGCAGCTTGCTGGGACAGGGGGCTGGAGAGCAGTACTTC,CASSLLGQGAGEQYF
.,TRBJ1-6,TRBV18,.,TGTGCCAGCTCACCGGCAGCTAGCCAGGAAGGGAGTAATTCACCCCTCCACTTT,CASSPAASQEGSNSPLHF
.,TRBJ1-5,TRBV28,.,TGTGCCAGCAGTTTACCTGATATGCAGGGGTTTGATCAGCCCCAGCATTTT,CASSLPDMQGFDQPQHF
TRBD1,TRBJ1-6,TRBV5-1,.,TGCGCCAGCAGCCTAATTACAGGGGAAAGGTCGGGTTCACCCCTCCACTTT,CASSLITGERSGSPLHF
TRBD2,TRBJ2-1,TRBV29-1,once,TGCAGCGTTGAAATAGCGGGAACCCATGAGCAGTTCTTC,CSVEIAGTHEQFF
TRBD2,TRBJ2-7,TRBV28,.,TGTGCCAGCAGTTCCCCTATAGCGGGAGGGGACTACGAGCAGTACTTC,CASSSPIAGGDYEQYF
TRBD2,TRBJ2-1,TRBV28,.,TGTGCCAGCGCCTCGGCGGCTAGCGGACCCTACAATGAGCAGTTCTTC,CASASAASGPYNEQFF
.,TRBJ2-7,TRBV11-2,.,TGTGCCAGCAGCTTAGGGACAGTCTCCTACGAGCAGTACTTC,CASSLGTVSYEQYF
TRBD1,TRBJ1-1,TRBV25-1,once,TGTGCCAGCAGTGAACACCCCCCACAGGGGATAAACACTGAAGCTTTCTTT,CASSEHPPQGINTEAFF
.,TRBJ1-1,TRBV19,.,TGTGCCAGTAGTTCCATTACTCGGGGGAACACTGAAGCTTTCTTT,CASSSITRGNTEAFF
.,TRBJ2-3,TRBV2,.,TGTGCCGGGCGCACAGATACGCAGTATTTT,CAGRTDTQYF
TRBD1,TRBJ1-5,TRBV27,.,TGTGCCAGCAGGGGGACAGGCTCCAATCAGCCCCAGCATTTT,CASRGTGSNQPQHF
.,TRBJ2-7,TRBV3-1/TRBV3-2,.,TGTGCCAGCAGCGGGACTTCCTACGAGCAGTACTTC,CASSGTSYEQYF
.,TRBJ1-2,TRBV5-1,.,TGCGCCAGCAGTAATAGGAGGGGCTTCGACTATGGCTACACCTTC,CASSNRRGFDYGYTF
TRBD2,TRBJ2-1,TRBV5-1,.,TGCGCCAGCAGCTTAGGGTCTAGCGGGAGTAGAGCTGAGCAGTTCTTC,CASSLGSSGSRAEQFF
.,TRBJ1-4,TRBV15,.,TGTGCCACCAGCCGAAGGGCAGGGCAGAGGAATGAAAAACTGTTTTTT,CATSRRAGQRNEKLFF
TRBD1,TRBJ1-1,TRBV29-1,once,TGCAGCGTTGAGGGTGACAGGGGCACTGAAGCTTTCTTT,CSVEGDRGTEAFF
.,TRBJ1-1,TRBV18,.,TGTGCCAGCTCACCACCGGGGGCGAACGCTGAAGCTTTCTTT,CASSPPGANAEAFF
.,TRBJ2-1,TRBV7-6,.,TGTGCCAGCAGCCCCACTCAAGCAAGCTCCTACAATGAGCAGTTCTTC,CASSPTQASSYNEQFF
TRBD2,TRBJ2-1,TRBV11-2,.,TGTGCCAGCAGCTTAGTTAGCGGGAGGTTAGACAATGATCAGTTCTTC,CASSLVSGRLDNDQFF
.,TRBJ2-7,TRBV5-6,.,TGTGCCAGCAGCTTGCGTAACTCCTACGAGCAGTACTTC,CASSLRNSYEQYF
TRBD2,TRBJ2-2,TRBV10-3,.,TGTGCCATCAGTGAGTCGAGAGCGGGAGTCTCGAACACCGGGGAGCTGTTTTTT,CAISESRAGVSNTGELFF
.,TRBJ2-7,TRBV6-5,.,TGTGCCAGCAGTTACTCGGGCGCAGATACCTACGAGCAGTACTTC,CASSYSGADTYEQYF
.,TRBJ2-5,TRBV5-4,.,TGTGCCAGCAGCCTTGCGGGGCGAGAGACCCAGTACTTC,CASSLAGRETQYF
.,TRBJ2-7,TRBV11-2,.,TGTGCCAGCAGCTTCTATAACGAGCAGTACTTC,CASSFYNEQYF
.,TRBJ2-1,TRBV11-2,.,TGTGCCAGCAGCTTAGTCCGAGATGAGCAGTTCTTC,CASSLVRDEQFF
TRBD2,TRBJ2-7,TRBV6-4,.,TGTGCCAGCAGACTCCCGGGACTAGCCGGTAGACACGAGCAGTACTTC,CASRLPGLAGRHEQYF
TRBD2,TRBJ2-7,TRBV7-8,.,TGTGCCAGCAGCTTAGCGAGGGGACTAGCGGGAGTGACCTACGAGCAGTACTTC,CASSLARGLAGVTYEQYF
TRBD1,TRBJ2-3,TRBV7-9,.,TGTGCCAGCAGTCTAACCGGGACAGGGTTCACAGATACGCAGTATTTT,CASSLTGTGFTDTQYF
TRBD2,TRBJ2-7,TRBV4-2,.,TGTGCCAGCAGCCAAGATAGCGGGGCCGTCTACGAGCAGTACTTC,CASSQDSGAVYEQYF
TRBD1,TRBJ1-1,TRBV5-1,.,TGCGCCAGCAGCTTGGGACGGACAGGGGGGATGGCTGAAGCTTTCTTT,CASSLGRTGGMAEAFF
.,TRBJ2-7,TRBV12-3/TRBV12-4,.,TGTGCCAGCAGTTTACAGGCCTACGAGCAGTACTTC,CASSLQAYEQYF
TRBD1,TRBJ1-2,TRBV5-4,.,TGTGCCAGCAGCGTGGACAGGGGCAAGGGCTACACCTTC,CASSVDRGKGYTF
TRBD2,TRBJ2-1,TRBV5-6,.,TGTGCCAGCAGCTTGGTCGGGGGACTAGCGGGGCCCTACAATGAGCAGTTCTTC,CASSLVGGLAGPYNEQFF
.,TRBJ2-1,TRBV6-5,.,TGTGCCAGCAGTAGGACTGGAAATGAGCAGTTCTTC,CASSRTGNEQFF
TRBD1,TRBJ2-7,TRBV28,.,TGTGCCAGCAGTTCCATTCCGAGGACAGGGTTAAATCACGAGCAGTACTTC,CASSSIPRTGLNHEQYF
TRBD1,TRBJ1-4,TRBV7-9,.,TGTGCCAGCAGCACGGACAGGGAGAATGGAGAAAAACTGTTTTTT,CASSTDRENGEKLFF
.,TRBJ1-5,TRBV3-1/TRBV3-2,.,TGTGCCAGCAGCCAAGGTAGGGCAGGGGCCCAGCCCCAGCATTTT,CASSQGRAGAQPQHF
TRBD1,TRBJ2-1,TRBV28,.,TGTGCCAGCAGCACCTGGGTAGGGACAGGTCTCCACAATGAGCAGTTCTTC,CASSTWVGTGLHNEQFF
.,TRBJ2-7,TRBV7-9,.,TGTGCCAGCAGCTTAGCCCCACCGGGACGAGGGGGTTACGAGCAGTACTTC,CASSLAPPGRGGYEQYF
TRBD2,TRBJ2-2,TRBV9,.,TGTGCCAGCAGCGTAGGACTAGCGGGAGAGGTTACCGGGGAGCTGTTTTTT,CASSVGLAGEVTGELFF
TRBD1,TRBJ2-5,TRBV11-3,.,TGTGCCAGCAGCGCCGGACAGGGGAGCTTGGAGACCCAGTACTTC,CASSAGQGSLETQYF